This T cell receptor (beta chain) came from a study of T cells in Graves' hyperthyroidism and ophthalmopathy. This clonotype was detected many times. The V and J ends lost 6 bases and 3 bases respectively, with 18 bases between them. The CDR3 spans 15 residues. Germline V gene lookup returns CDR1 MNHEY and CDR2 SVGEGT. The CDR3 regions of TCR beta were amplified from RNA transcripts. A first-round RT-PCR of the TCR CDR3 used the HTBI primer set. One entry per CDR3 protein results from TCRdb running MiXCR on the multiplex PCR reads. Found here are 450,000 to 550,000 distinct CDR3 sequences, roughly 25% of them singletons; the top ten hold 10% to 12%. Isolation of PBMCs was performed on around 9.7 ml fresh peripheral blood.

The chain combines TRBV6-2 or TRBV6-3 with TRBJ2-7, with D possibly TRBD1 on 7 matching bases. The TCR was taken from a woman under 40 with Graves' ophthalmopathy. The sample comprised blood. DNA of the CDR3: TGTGCCAGCAGACCAAACAGGGGAGGTATCTACGAGCAGTACTTC. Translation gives CASRPNRGGIYEQYF.